This TCR beta chain appears in the sequencing data of a study of OX40 agonist ivuxolimab in advanced cancers. Background on the study: Dosing consisted of intravenous ivuxolimab at 0.01 to 10 mg/kg every 2 weeks. Earlier anti-PD-1, anti-PD-L1 or anti-CTLA-4 therapy was permitted; less than 50% had received some. Whole-study results and caveats: Antigen specificity remained undetermined for the expanded peripheral T cells.

V lost 10 bases, J lost 1 base, and 7 bases lay in between. The CDR3 totals 12 residues. The germline gives CDR1 WNHNN, CDR2 SYGVQD (reference sequence). The table came from immunoSEQ multiplex PCR; TCRdb's copy has only in-frame clones and leaves some out. The data hold 28,000 or so clones, with 75% to 90% observed a single time. Only one count was recorded for this clone. Its antigen is currently unknown. The chain combines TRBV10-1 with TRBJ2-2, with D maybe TRBD1 (5 bases). Sequenced material: CD4+ or CD8+ T cells sorted from blood, taken in a trial of the OX40 agonist ivuxolimab. The clonotype was recovered from an adult with an advanced solid tumor such as melanoma, head and neck, liver or kidney cancer. The CDR3 DNA reads as TGCGCCACCCAGGGGAACACCGGGGAGCTGTTTTTT. Protein: CATQGNTGELFF.